These T cell receptor beta chains were read from a single sample in a study of blood T cell repertoires in COVID-19. The method was immunoSEQ multiplex PCR; TCRdb's version includes in-frame clones alone and lacks a portion of them. The sample holds 250,000 to 300,000 clones, about nine tenths seen once. Sequenced material: peripheral blood. The source is a woman under 40 with COVID-19, enrolled during active disease. Both conserved end residues are part of each CDR3. A D gene is named only where the DNA matches it firmly. Clone size is not always given. Where it is, it says once, few, many or a class for expanded clones.

d_call,clone_size,j_call,v_call,cdr3_nt,cdr3_aa
TRBD2,.,TRBJ2-5,TRBV27,TGTGCCAGCAGTTTGATGGGGACTAGCGGGGGACGAGAGACCCAGTACTTC,CASSLMGTSGGRETQYF
TRBD1,.,TRBJ2-1,TRBV18,TGTGCCAGCTCACCGGACAGGGGGACCGATGAGCAGTTCTTC,CASSPDRGTDEQFF
TRBD1,.,TRBJ1-5,TRBV27,TGTGCCAGCAGTTTATCTTGGGACAGGGTCCAGCCCCAGCATTTT,CASSLSWDRVQPQHF
TRBD1,.,TRBJ2-5,TRBV6-5,TGTGCCAGCAGTCTTATGACAGGGGAATCGGAGACCCAGTACTTC,CASSLMTGESETQYF
TRBD1,.,TRBJ2-7,TRBV6-5,TGTGCCAGCACTCCACGGACAGGGGGCTACGAGCAGTACTTC,CASTPRTGGYEQYF
.,.,TRBJ1-4,TRBV7-9,TGTGCCAGCAGCGGGGCCAGAAATGAAAAACTGTTTTTT,CASSGARNEKLFF
.,.,TRBJ2-7,TRBV23-1,TGCGCCAGCAGTCAATCCCCGACTATTCACGAGCAGTACTTC,CASSQSPTIHEQYF
.,.,TRBJ2-7,TRBV18,TGTGCCAGCTCACCGGGGGGGCACGAGCAGTACTTC,CASSPGGHEQYF
TRBD1,.,TRBJ2-3,TRBV29-1,TGCAGCGTTCGACAGGGGCCCTACAGTAAGAGCACGCAGTATTTT,CSVRQGPYSKSTQYF
.,few,TRBJ1-1,TRBV2,TGTGCCAGCAGTGAGCAGGGGACTGAAGCTTTCTTT,CASSEQGTEAFF
TRBD1,.,TRBJ1-5,TRBV10-2,TGCGCCAGCACCCGAGGACAGGCCGGGGGTCAGCCCCAGCATTTT,CASTRGQAGGQPQHF
TRBD2,.,TRBJ2-5,TRBV5-4,TGTGCCAGCAGCTTGGGTGGCGGGGGAAGAGAGACCCAGTACTTC,CASSLGGGGRETQYF
TRBD1,.,TRBJ2-3,TRBV3-1/TRBV3-2,TGTGCCAGCAGCGCCGGGACAGTCGTCGGCGATACGCAGTATTTT,CASSAGTVVGDTQYF
TRBD1,.,TRBJ2-1,TRBV7-9,TGTGCCAGCAGCTTCCCCTTCCGGGACAGGGTAAATGTGGAGCAGTTCTTC,CASSFPFRDRVNVEQFF
TRBD1,once,TRBJ2-7,TRBV5-1,TGCGCCAGCAGCTTGTACGGGACAGAGACCTACGAGCAGTACTTC,CASSLYGTETYEQYF
.,.,TRBJ2-7,TRBV27,TGTGCCAGCAGTTTTGGAACAGCCCACGAGCAGTACTTC,CASSFGTAHEQYF
.,.,TRBJ2-7,TRBV3-1/TRBV3-2,TGTGCCAGCAGCCTAATCTCGCGGACCTACGAGCAGTACTTC,CASSLISRTYEQYF
TRBD2,.,TRBJ2-3,TRBV3-1/TRBV3-2,TGTGCCAGCAGCCAAGGGACTAGCGGGGGAGATACGCAGTATTTT,CASSQGTSGGDTQYF
.,.,TRBJ2-7,TRBV7-9,TGTGCCAGCAGCCCTCATAATGACGGGTTCCGCGAGCAGTACTTC,CASSPHNDGFREQYF
TRBD1,.,TRBJ2-3,TRBV28,TGTGCCAGCAAGGAGACAGGGGGGTCAGATACGCAGTATTTT,CASKETGGSDTQYF
TRBD1,.,TRBJ1-2,TRBV19,TGTGCCAGTAGTCGGACAGGGGTAGACTATGGCTACACCTTC,CASSRTGVDYGYTF
.,.,TRBJ1-1,TRBV14,TGTGCCAGCAGCCATCGTCCTCCTGAAGCTTTCTTT,CASSHRPPEAFF
.,.,TRBJ2-2,TRBV27,TGTGCCAGCAGTTTACTACCCCCGAACACCGGGGAGCTGTTTTTT,CASSLLPPNTGELFF
TRBD1,.,TRBJ1-1,TRBV6-5,TGTGCCAGCAAGGAACAGGGGTGGACTGAAGCTTTCTTT,CASKEQGWTEAFF
TRBD1,.,TRBJ1-1,TRBV15,TGTGCCACCGGGACAGGGGGCGGCGAAGCTTTCTTT,CATGTGGGEAFF
.,.,TRBJ2-3,TRBV7-8,TGTGCCAGCAGCTTTTTGGGCCGGGGAGATACGCAGTATTTT,CASSFLGRGDTQYF
TRBD2,.,TRBJ2-3,TRBV10-1,TGCGCCAGCAGTGAGTCAGTGGGGGGGGCAGATACGCAGTATTTT,CASSESVGGADTQYF
.,.,TRBJ2-3,TRBV27,TGTGCCAGCAGTTTATCAGATACAAGCACAGATACGCAGTATTTT,CASSLSDTSTDTQYF
.,once,TRBJ1-3,TRBV15,TGTGCCACCAGCAGAGACAGGGGCCGAAGCTCTGGAAACACCATATATTTT,CATSRDRGRSSGNTIYF
.,.,TRBJ2-3,TRBV4-1,TGCGCCAGCAGCTACTCTACAGATACGCAGTATTTT,CASSYSTDTQYF
TRBD2,.,TRBJ2-3,TRBV7-9,TGTGCCAGCAGCTTACAGGGACTAGGGACAGATACGCAGTATTTT,CASSLQGLGTDTQYF
.,.,TRBJ2-4,TRBV7-8,TGTGCCAGCAGCTTAGGGAAACGGGGAGCCAAAAACATTCAGTACTTC,CASSLGKRGAKNIQYF
.,.,TRBJ2-1,TRBV5-5,TGTGCCAGCAGCCCCTCTTCTAAAAATGAGCAGTTCTTC,CASSPSSKNEQFF
TRBD1,.,TRBJ1-2,TRBV5-5,TGTGCCAGCAGCTTGTTGGGACAGGGTTTTTATGGCTACACCTTC,CASSLLGQGFYGYTF
TRBD1,.,TRBJ2-1,TRBV3-1/TRBV3-2,TGTGCCAGCAGCCTACCGGGACAGGGACTCAATGAGCAGTTCTTC,CASSLPGQGLNEQFF
.,.,TRBJ2-1,TRBV4-1,TGCGCCAGCACTCTCGGGACCTCAGGGGCCAAGTTCTTC,CASTLGTSGAKFF
.,few,TRBJ2-7,TRBV29-1,TGCAGCGTTGCAGGCGTCGGGAGTCAGTACTTC,CSVAGVGSQYF
.,.,TRBJ1-1,TRBV27,TGTGCCAGCAGTTCCGTCGGTCTCATGAACACTGAAGCTTTCTTT,CASSSVGLMNTEAFF
.,once,TRBJ2-3,TRBV7-9,TGTGCCAGCAGCCCCCGCGGAGGTTCGGGGGTGGGGTCAGATACGCAGTATTTT,CASSPRGGSGVGSDTQYF
TRBD1,.,TRBJ2-2,TRBV7-9,TGTGCCAGCAGCCTGAGACCATGGGGACAGGGTCACACCGGGGAGCTGTTTTTT,CASSLRPWGQGHTGELFF
TRBD1,.,TRBJ1-5,TRBV7-9,TGTGCCAGCAGCCCAGGGACAGTTTTTCAGCCCCAGCATTTT,CASSPGTVFQPQHF
.,.,TRBJ2-5,TRBV9,TGTGCCAGCAGCGCGACCGCTAGGGGAGAGACCCAGTACTTC,CASSATARGETQYF
.,.,TRBJ1-6,TRBV2,TGTGCCAGCAGTCTACTCGAAGTAAATTCACCCCTCCACTTT,CASSLLEVNSPLHF
TRBD1,.,TRBJ1-6,TRBV6-6,TGTGCCAGCAGTCCACCGGGACAGTATAATTCACCCCTCCACTTT,CASSPPGQYNSPLHF
.,.,TRBJ2-5,TRBV23-1,TGCGCCAGCAATAAGCCGGGTTGGAGAGAGACCCAGTACTTC,CASNKPGWRETQYF